Below, 30 T cell receptor beta chains from the same sample are listed, as sequenced in a study of T cell changes during pregnancy in multiple sclerosis. Assay: immunoSEQ multiplex PCR; the TCRdb copy retains only in-frame clones and omits some. Found here are tens of thousands of clones, 92% of them singletons; the top ten hold about 2.9%. Sequenced here: peripheral blood, sampled in the second trimester of pregnancy. These receptors all come from a female donor in good health, enrolled as a control in a pregnancy study.

The chain uses TRBV5-4 and TRBJ2-7, with D possibly TRBD2 on 6 matching bases. This CDR3 is built from 15 residues. Germline CDR1 and CDR2: SGHNT and YYREEE (reference sequence). V was trimmed by 2 bases and J by 2 bases, leaving 14 bases between them. The CDR3 bases are TGTGCCAGCAGCTTTTGGGGGGATTTCGCCTACGAGCAGTACTTC. It specifies CASSFWGDFAYEQYF. Full variable domain (rest looked up from reference TRBV5-4 and TRBJ2-7): ETGVTQSPTHLIKTRGQQVTLRCSSQSGHNTVSWYQQALGQGPQFIFQYYREEENGRGNFPPRFSGLQFPNYSSELNVNALELDDSALYLCASSFWGDFAYEQYFGPGTRLTVT.

The chain has TRBV6-1 and TRBJ2-7; 9 bases map to TRBD1. Looked up from germline, CDR1 is MNHNS and CDR2 is SASEGT. Trimming cost V 6 bases and J 6 bases; bases outside gene matches: 6. The CDR3 spans 13 residues. The CDR3 reads CASRDYRGREQYF. CDR3 bases: TGTGCCAGCAGGGACTACAGGGGGCGCGAGCAGTACTTC.

V usage is TRBV6-1 and J usage is TRBJ1-4; D uncertain. Germline-derived CDR1 and CDR2 are MNHNS and SASEGT. The CDR3 length is 14 residues. The V gene lost 10 bases and the J gene lost 6 bases, with 18 bases spanning the gap. The CDR3 sequence: CATASFGGDEKLFF. CDR3 DNA sequence: TGTGCCACCGCATCCTTCGGCGGTGATGAAAAACTGTTTTTT.

The V gene is TRBV28, the J gene TRBJ2-1; TRBD2 is a possible D gene (5 bases). CDR1 and CDR2 from the germline V gene are MDHEN and SYDVKM. V was pared by 1 base and J by 4 bases, with 20 bases between. This CDR3 region has 18 residues. The CDR3 DNA is TGTGCCAGCAGTTTATACCCATTGGGGAGTATAGGATACAATGAGCAGTTCTTC. Translated, it gives CASSLYPLGSIGYNEQFF. Looking up the rest from reference TRBV28 and TRBJ2-1 gives the full variable domain: DVKVTQSSRYLVKRTGEKVFLECVQDMDHENMFWYRQDPGLGLRLIYFSYDVKMKEKGDIPEGYSVSREKKERFSLILESASTNQTSMYLCASSLYPLGSIGYNEQFFGPGTRLTVL.

The chain links TRBV7-3 to TRBJ2-3; possibly TRBD1 for D (6 bases). The CDR3 consists of 15 residues. CDR1 is SGHTA and CDR2 is FQGTGA in the germline V gene. Trimming left V 2 bases short and J 1 base short, with 10 bases between. CDR3 nucleotide sequence: TGTGCCAGCAGCTTACAGGGGCCTGGCACAGATACGCAGTATTTT. Protein product: CASSLQGPGTDTQYF.

CDR3 in amino acids: CATSREQSPNTGELFF. The CDR3 coding sequence is TGTGCCACCAGCAGAGAACAGAGCCCGAACACCGGGGAGCTGTTTTTT. V is TRBV15 and J is TRBJ2-2; no firm D call. Looked up from germline, CDR1 is LNHNV and CDR2 is YYDKDF (reference sequence). Trimming cost V 0 bases and J 0 bases, with 8 bases left between them. This CDR3 is 16 amino acids long.

The V call is TRBV7-9, the J call TRBJ2-1, with TRBD2 matching over 8 bases. The CDR3 sequence is 14 residues long. The germline CDR1 and CDR2 sequences are SEHNR and FQNEAQ (reference sequence). The V segment lost 3 bases and the J segment 9 bases; nucleotides outside the gene matches: 7. CDR3 amino acids: CASSLWRGDSEQFF. DNA of the CDR3: TGTGCCAGCAGCTTGTGGCGGGGGGATAGTGAGCAGTTCTTC.

The chain is built from TRBV7-2 and TRBJ1-5; D not certain. Between the trimmed V and J ends, which lost 4 bases and 7 bases, there was a span of 11 bases. Germline V gene lookup returns CDR1 SGHTA and CDR2 FQGNSA. The CDR3 runs to 13 residues. The CDR3 DNA follows: TGTGCCAGCAGCTATAAAAGCGGGCAGCCCCAGCATTTT. Amino acid sequence: CASSYKSGQPQHF. Looking up the rest from reference TRBV7-2 and TRBJ1-5 gives the full variable domain: GAGVSQSPSNKVTEKGKDVELRCDPISGHTALYWYRQSLGQGLEFLIYFQGNSAPDKSGLPSDRFSAERTGGSVSTLTIQRTQQEDSAVYLCASSYKSGQPQHFGDGTRLSIL.

The rearrangement joins TRBV7-2 to TRBJ2-1, with 7 positions matching TRBD1. The CDR3 is 14 residues long. After removal of 2 bases from V and 5 bases from J, the junction contained 3 bases not matched to a gene. Germline CDR1 and CDR2: SGHTA and FQGNSA. CDR3 region: CASSLKGAHNEQFF. The DNA for the CDR3 is TGTGCCAGCAGCTTAAAGGGGGCGCACAATGAGCAGTTCTTC.

V gene TRBV6-4 combines with J gene TRBJ1-5; perhaps TRBD1 as D (5 bases). Per the germline V gene, CDR1 is MRHNA and CDR2 is SNTAGT. The V and J ends lost 8 bases and 8 bases respectively, with 10 bases between them. The CDR3 has 11 amino acids. CDR3 nucleotides: TGTGCCAGCCTGTCGGGGGAGCCCCAGCATTTT. Its translation: CASLSGEPQHF.

The chain is built from TRBV6-6 and TRBJ2-1; 10 nucleotides align to TRBD2. Germline V gene lookup returns CDR1 MNHNY and CDR2 SVGAGI (reference sequence). The CDR3 runs to 15 residues. V trimming: 5 bases; J trimming: 9 bases; junction bases outside the gene matches: 10. The DNA for the CDR3 is TGTGCCAGCAGTCGTATAAGCGGGAGGGTTGGTGAGCAGTTCTTC. Its protein product is CASSRISGRVGEQFF.

This chain links TRBV5-1 with TRBJ2-7, with 9 nucleotides matching TRBD1. CDR3 size: 12 residues. Germline values: CDR1 SGHRS, CDR2 YFSETQ. Unmatched junction bases numbered 5, after V lost 4 bases and J lost 9 bases. CDR3 nucleotide sequence: TGCGCCAGCAGCACGGGACAGGGATGGCAGTACTTC. Amino acid sequence: CASSTGQGWQYF. The complete variable domain, with remaining parts taken from reference TRBV5-1 and TRBJ2-7, reads KAGVTQTPRYLIKTRGQQVTLSCSPISGHRSVSWYQQTPGQGLQFLFEYFSETQRNKGNFPGRFSGRQFSNSRSEMNVSTLELGDSALYLCASSTGQGWQYFGPGTRLTVT.

The chain combines TRBV10-3 with TRBJ1-4; D possibly corresponds to TRBD1 (5 bases). This CDR3 has 15 amino acids. V lost 10 bases and J 0 bases, leaving 15 bases between the germline ends. Germline-derived CDR1 and CDR2 are ENHRY and SYGVKD. CDR3: CATRPQGATNEKLFF. As DNA, the CDR3 is TGTGCCACCCGACCCCAGGGCGCAACTAATGAAAAACTGTTTTTT.

J is TRBJ1-2 and V is TRBV27, with D tentatively TRBD1 (6 bases). From germline, CDR1 is MNHEY and CDR2 SMNVEV (reference sequence). The V end lost 6 bases, the J end lost 2 bases, and 13 bases lay between the germline ends. The CDR3 is 14 amino acids. CDR3 residues: CASRQQGRNYGYTF. The CDR3 nucleotides read TGTGCCAGCAGACAACAGGGTAGGAACTATGGCTACACCTTC.

The rearrangement uses TRBV6-6 and TRBJ2-7; 7 nucleotides match TRBD1. This CDR3 comprises 14 residues. Germline assignment: CDR1 MNHNY and CDR2 SVGAGI (reference sequence). Unmatched junction bases numbered 7, after V lost 2 bases and J lost 6 bases. CDR3 sequence reads: CASSYLDRAGEQYF. DNA for the CDR3: TGTGCCAGCAGTTACCTAGACAGGGCTGGCGAGCAGTACTTC.

CDR3 amino acids: CASSLFRTANTGELFF. The DNA of the CDR3 is TGTGCCAGCAGTTTATTTCGGACAGCGAACACCGGGGAGCTGTTTTTT. The rearrangement uses TRBV28 and TRBJ2-2; possible D gene TRBD1, 6 bases. The CDR3 extends over 16 amino acids. V lost 1 base and J lost 0, with 9 bases in between. Germline CDR1 MDHEN, CDR2 SYDVKM.

The V gene is TRBV7-9, the J gene TRBJ1-5; no reliable D call. Trimming pared 10 bases from V and 0 bases from J, leaving 7 bases between. The CDR3 loop spans 12 amino acids. Germline lookup yields CDR1 SEHNR and CDR2 FQNEAQ (reference sequence). The chain's CDR3 is CAIGNSNQPQHF. CDR3 coding DNA: TGTGCCATCGGGAATAGCAATCAGCCCCAGCATTTT.

A word on this clone: Other DNA sequences in the sample encode the same CDR3. The chain links TRBV10-3 to TRBJ2-5, with a weak D call TRBD1 (6 bases). Germline V gene data show CDR1 as ENHRY and CDR2 as SYGVKD. V lost 5 bases and J 2 bases, leaving 9 bases between the germline ends. This CDR3 has 13 residues. The CDR3 DNA reads as TGTGCCATCAGTTCAGGGGAACAAGAGACCCAGTACTTC. Residues: CAISSGEQETQYF.

V and J are TRBV5-1 and TRBJ2-1; 8 nucleotides match TRBD2. The junction had 11 bases not matched to a gene; V was cut back by 4 bases and J by 8 bases. Per the germline V gene, CDR1 is SGHRS and CDR2 is YFSETQ. This CDR3 has 15 residues. The CDR3 is CASSHAGGRRDEQFF. CDR3 DNA sequence: TGCGCCAGCAGCCACGCGGGCGGGAGGAGGGATGAGCAGTTCTTC.

This chain uses TRBV29-1 with TRBJ2-5; D is undetermined. Germline V CDR1 and CDR2: SQVTM, ANQGSEA. The CDR3 is made up of 14 amino acids. The ends were cut back, 5 bases at V and 4 bases at J, with 17 bases in the middle. CDR3 sequence reads: CSVSRLAQVETQYF. CDR3 coding DNA: TGCAGCGTTTCTCGTCTCGCGCAAGTAGAGACCCAGTACTTC.

The chain links TRBV2 to TRBJ2-1, with TRBD1 identical over 8 bases. Germline V lookup: CDR1 SNHLY, CDR2 FYNNEI. This CDR3 has 16 residues. The J segment lost 0 bases and the V segment lost 3 bases, leaving 4 bases of the junction unmatched. For the CDR3, the DNA is TGTGCCAGCAGTGAGCAGGGGGCGATCTCCTACAATGAGCAGTTCTTC. Its translation: CASSEQGAISYNEQFF.

The rearrangement uses TRBV7-3 and TRBJ2-5; TRBD2 might be the D (7 bases). Trimming pared 5 bases from V and 5 bases from J, leaving 12 bases between. The CDR3 covers 13 residues. Germline V gene lookup returns CDR1 SGHTA and CDR2 FQGTGA. The CDR3 region has the DNA TGTGCCAGCAGCGGGGGGGGGCTGGAGACCCAGTACTTC. It encodes CASSGGGLETQYF.

This clone is a singleton in its sample. The chain is built from TRBV5-1 and TRBJ2-1; D may be TRBD1 (5 bases). This CDR3 is 16 amino acids long. The germline CDR1 and CDR2 sequences are SGHRS and YFSETQ. V was shortened by 1 base and J by 7 bases, with 18 bases between the two germline ends. This CDR3 is CASSLTTAGIWNEQFF. CDR3 nucleotide sequence: TGCGCCAGCAGCTTGACGACGGCAGGGATCTGGAATGAGCAGTTCTTC. Full variable domain (remainder filled in from reference TRBV5-1 and TRBJ2-1): KAGVTQTPRYLIKTRGQQVTLSCSPISGHRSVSWYQQTPGQGLQFLFEYFSETQRNKGNFPGRFSGRQFSNSRSEMNVSTLELGDSALYLCASSLTTAGIWNEQFFGPGTRLTVL.

This chain uses TRBV5-6 with TRBJ2-5; D call uncertain. This CDR3 is built from 11 residues. Germline CDR1 SGHDT, CDR2 YYEEEE. The ends were cut back, 1 base at V and 5 bases at J, with 3 bases in the middle. The CDR3 spells CASSLQETQYF. The CDR3 region has the DNA TGTGCCAGCAGCTTGCAGGAGACCCAGTACTTC. The variable domain in full, with the rest retrieved from reference TRBV5-6 and TRBJ2-5, is DAGVTQSPTHLIKTRGQQVTLRCSPKSGHDTVSWYQQALGQGPQFIFQYYEEEERQRGNFPDRFSGHQFPNYSSELNVNALLLGDSALYLCASSLQETQYFGPGTRLLVL.

The genes are TRBV7-2 and TRBJ1-2; 10 bases are shared with TRBD1. In germline, CDR1 is SGHTA, CDR2 FQGNSA. This CDR3 region has 18 residues. V lost 1 base and J lost 8; bases outside the gene matches: 16. The CDR3, as DNA: TGTGCCAGCAGCTTAGACGTTACGGGACAGGGGAGAACTTACGGCTACACCTTC. This sequence encodes CASSLDVTGQGRTYGYTF.

This rearrangement joins TRBV30 to TRBJ2-4, with 7 nucleotides matching TRBD1. The trim removed 3 bases at V and 5 bases at J, leaving 7 bases unmatched. CDR3 size: 14 residues. The germline gives CDR1 GTSNPN, CDR2 SVGIG (reference sequence). CDR3: CAWSFGTAENIQYF. The CDR3 bases are TGTGCCTGGAGCTTCGGGACAGCAGAAAACATTCAGTACTTC. Complete variable domain (other parts from reference TRBV30 and TRBJ2-4): SQTIHQWPATLVQPVGSPLSLECTVEGTSNPNLYWYRQAAGRGLQLLFYSVGIGQISSEVPQNLSASRPQDRQFILSSKKLLLSDSGFYLCAWSFGTAENIQYFGAGTRLSVL.

The rearrangement links TRBV18 to TRBJ1-1; TRBD1 matches 8 bases. The V and J ends lost 4 bases and 1 base, in that order; junction bases with no gene match: 2. The CDR3 covers 14 residues. Germline CDR1 is KGHSH and CDR2 is LQKENI. The CDR3 spells CASSLQGENTEAFF. The CDR3 coding sequence is TGTGCCAGCTCACTACAGGGGGAGAACACTGAAGCTTTCTTT.

About this clone itself: Different DNA sequences within this sample yield the same CDR3. The J gene is TRBJ2-7, the V gene TRBV7-8; D call uncertain. In germline, CDR1 is SGHVS, CDR2 FQNEAQ. The V end lost 1 base, the J end lost 4 bases, and 5 bases lay between the germline ends. This CDR3 is 12 amino acids long. CDR3 protein: CASSLGAYEQYF. The DNA for the CDR3 is TGTGCCAGCAGCTTAGGAGCTTACGAGCAGTACTTC.

The rearrangement joins TRBV6-5 to TRBJ1-2, with TRBD1 as a possible D gene (5 bases). V was clipped by 2 bases and J by 4 bases, with 17 bases between them. This CDR3 contains 16 residues. Germline CDR1 and CDR2: MNHEY and SVGAGI. Here the CDR3 DNA reads TGTGCCAGCAGTTACCCGATAGGACATGAGCCCTATGGCTACACCTTC. Its translation is CASSYPIGHEPYGYTF.

The chain links TRBV13 to TRBJ2-5; tentatively, D is TRBD2 (6 bases). The CDR3 contains 13 residues. The V and J ends lost 3 bases and 2 bases respectively, with 7 bases between them. Germline V gene lookup returns CDR1 PRHDT and CDR2 FYEKMQ (reference sequence). The CDR3 bases are TGTGCCAGCAGCTTGGGACTGCAAGAGACCCAGTACTTC. Translation: CASSLGLQETQYF.